These 15 T cell receptor beta chains share one sample of origin, sequenced in a study of response to subunit inactivated influenza vaccine. Each CDR3 protein is one row after TCRdb ran MiXCR on the RT-PCR reads. The sample has around 320,000 distinct CDR3 sequences; 20% to 25% are singletons. The sequenced sample was PBMCs from blood, obtained about 20 months after vaccination. The receptors were gathered from a man aged 50 to 69 who received an inactivated influenza vaccine.

V gene TRBV18 combines with J gene TRBJ1-1, with 9 bases identical to TRBD1. The CDR3 loop spans 14 amino acids. V was clipped by 4 bases and J by 7 bases; unmatched bases: 7. Germline V lookup: CDR1 KGHSH, CDR2 LQKENI. The CDR3 loop reads CASSLGQGLNEAFF. Written as DNA, the CDR3 is TGTGCCAGCTCACTCGGACAGGGGTTAAATGAAGCTTTCTTT.

The chain carries TRBV29-1 and TRBJ1-4; TRBD1 is a possible D gene (5 bases). The CDR3 has 12 residues. Germline V gene lookup returns CDR1 SQVTM and CDR2 ANQGSEA. V lost 6 bases, J lost 2 bases, and 7 bases lay in between. CDR3 nucleotides: TGCAGCGTGGGACGGACTAATGAAAAACTGTTTTTT. It yields the protein CSVGRTNEKLFF.

The chain combines TRBV29-1 with TRBJ2-7, with 8 bases identical to TRBD2. Germline V CDR1 and CDR2: SQVTM, ANQGSEA. Trimming at V came to 6 bases and at J to 2 bases, leaving 6 bases not matched to a gene. CDR3 length: 13 amino acids. The CDR3 region is CSVSSGITYEQYF. CDR3 coding DNA: TGCAGCGTGAGTAGCGGGATCACCTACGAGCAGTACTTC.

This clonotype showed up just a few times. The gene calls are TRBV28 and TRBJ1-2; 11 bases map to TRBD1. Germline assignment: CDR1 MDHEN and CDR2 SYDVKM. After removal of 6 bases from V and 3 bases from J, the junction contained 3 bases not matched to a gene. This CDR3 has 14 amino acids. The CDR3 loop reads CASSRDRGDYGYTF. For the CDR3, the DNA is TGTGCCAGCAGCCGGGACAGGGGGGACTATGGCTACACCTTC.

The rearrangement links TRBV5-1 to TRBJ1-6, with TRBD1 as a possible D gene (6 bases). Germline CDR1 reads SGHRS; CDR2 reads YFSETQ. Trimming cost V 1 base and J 8 bases, with 13 bases left between them. The CDR3 has 15 residues. CDR3 region: CASSLSGTIYSPLHF. The CDR3, as DNA: TGCGCCAGCAGCTTGTCCGGGACAATCTATTCACCCCTCCACTTT.

In its sample, this clonotype was seen many times. The rearrangement links TRBV5-1 to TRBJ1-1; D is possibly TRBD1 (5 bases). The CDR3 covers 15 residues. V shed 0 bases and J shed 5 bases, with 14 bases lying between them. Germline V gives CDR1 SGHRS, CDR2 YFSETQ. CDR3 region: CASSLAGAGRTEAFF. CDR3 coding DNA: TGCGCCAGCAGCTTGGCCGGGGCAGGGAGGACTGAAGCTTTCTTT.

The chain links TRBV20-1 to TRBJ1-5; 8 bases are a match to TRBD1. Trimming at V came to 5 bases and at J to 5 bases, leaving 8 bases not matched to a gene. Per germline, CDR1 DFQATT and CDR2 SNEGSKA (reference sequence). The length of the CDR3 is 14 residues. The CDR3 reads CSALIGQGDQPQHF. Here the CDR3 DNA reads TGCAGTGCTCTTATCGGACAGGGAGATCAGCCCCAGCATTTT.

The gene calls are TRBV5-1 and TRBJ2-2, with TRBD2 identical over 9 bases. V dropped 4 bases and J dropped 5; count of bases not matched to a gene: 12. The CDR3 sequence is 17 residues long. The germline V gene has CDR1 SGHRS and CDR2 YFSETQ. In DNA form, the CDR3 reads TGCGCCAGCAGCCCATTAGCGGGGGCCTCAGGGACCGGGGAGCTGTTTTTT. It is translated as CASSPLAGASGTGELFF.

This clonotype was observed a few times. The V gene is TRBV20-1, the J gene TRBJ1-3; D remains unclear. The CDR3 extends over 14 amino acids. Trimming took 3 bases from V and 2 from J, leaving 11 bases between them. Germline CDR1 DFQATT, CDR2 SNEGSKA (reference sequence). CDR3 DNA sequence: TGCAGTGCTAGGTCGAACCTGGCTGGAAACACCATATATTTT. It encodes CSARSNLAGNTIYF.

This clonotype was seen only a few times. This chain joins TRBV19 and TRBJ1-5; 7 bases line up with TRBD1. There are 15 residues in the CDR3. After removal of 2 bases from V and 4 bases from J, the junction contained 5 bases not matched to a gene. Germline CDR1 is LNHDA and CDR2 is SQIVND (reference sequence). The CDR3 reads CASSIWGQPNQPQHF. In nucleotides, the CDR3 is TGTGCCAGTAGTATATGGGGACAGCCAAATCAGCCCCAGCATTTT.

The chain has TRBV29-1 and TRBJ2-1; possible D gene TRBD2, 6 bases. Trimming took 3 bases from V and 7 from J, leaving 16 bases between them. CDR3 length: 14 residues. CDR1 and CDR2 from the germline V gene are SQVTM and ANQGSEA. CDR3 residues: CSVDGWEVSNEQFF. CDR3 DNA sequence: TGCAGCGTTGATGGGTGGGAGGTGTCGAATGAGCAGTTCTTC.

This clonotype was detected ten times or more. V usage is TRBV28 and J usage is TRBJ1-6; no reliable D call. The CDR3 has 15 residues. From germline, CDR1 is MDHEN and CDR2 SYDVKM. V shed 7 bases and J shed 0 bases, with 10 bases lying between them. CDR3 bases: TGTGCCAGCACTGTTGGGAGCTCCTATAATTCACCCCTCCACTTT. Translation: CASTVGSSYNSPLHF.

The chain couples TRBV5-6 to TRBJ2-1, with D perhaps TRBD1 or TRBD2 (6 bases each). V was pared by 4 bases and J by 1 base, with 12 bases between. Germline V lookup: CDR1 SGHDT, CDR2 YYEEEE. CDR3 length: 15 amino acids. DNA of the CDR3: TGTGCCAGCAGCAGAACAGGGAGGTCCTACAATGAGCAGTTCTTC. It translates to CASSRTGRSYNEQFF.

This clonotype came up a few times. Here the CDR3 reads CASGDGEQYF. CDR3 in DNA: TGTGCCAGCGGTGACGGAGAGCAGTACTTC. J is TRBJ2-7 and V is TRBV6-5, with no clear D. Germline V lookup: CDR1 MNHEY, CDR2 SVGAGI. The CDR3 is made up of 10 amino acids. Trimming shortened V by 8 bases and J by 7 bases, and 9 bases separated the two germline ends.

This clonotype was detected many times. The J gene is TRBJ2-5, the V gene TRBV14, with D possibly matching TRBD2 (6 bases). The V end was cut by 0 bases, the J end by 6 bases, with 14 bases between. The CDR3 extends over 15 amino acids. Germline lookup yields CDR1 SGHDN and CDR2 FVKESK. Here the CDR3 reads CASSQDPGSRKTQYF. In DNA form, the CDR3 reads TGTGCCAGCAGCCAAGATCCCGGGAGTCGAAAGACCCAGTACTTC. Full variable domain (outside the CDR3, taken from reference TRBV14 and TRBJ2-5): EAGVTQFPSHSVIEKGQTVTLRCDPISGHDNLYWYRRVMGKEIKFLLHFVKESKQDESGMPNNRFLAERTGGTYSTLKVQPAELEDSGVYFCASSQDPGSRKTQYFGPGTRLLVL.